Detailed here is one T cell receptor (beta chain). Losses at the gene ends were 2 bases for V and 3 bases for J; bases not matched to a gene: 3. The germline CDR1 and CDR2 sequences are MNHNY and SVGAGI (reference sequence). The CDR3 contains 15 residues. The source of the sample is a study of technical replicates of blood from a few donors. TCRdb keeps only in-frame clones here, not all; method: immunoSEQ multiplex PCR. The table records more than 55,000 clones, approximately 93% of them present only once. This clonotype was obtained from a human donor in good health. Some clones in this sample may be carry-over from other donors' samples. Sequenced sample: PBMCs. The V and J genes are TRBV6-6 and TRBJ2-7; 11 bases map to TRBD2. The CDR3 region has the DNA TGTGCCAGCAGTTACGCTAGCGGGGGGAACTACGAGCAGTACTTC. It is translated as CASSYASGGNYEQYF.